This T cell receptor beta chain was captured in a study of tumor and adjacent non-tumor tissue in lung cancer. Study-level points and caveats: Compared with tumor, normal lung showed significantly lower TCR diversity. Shorter survival was associated with higher TCR diversity in tumors.

The template was RNA from unsorted bulk tissue. More than 3 cm separated this lung sample from the edge of the tumor. A modified ARM-PCR protocol with three rounds of nested PCR amplified TCRbeta. MiXCR was run by TCRdb on the multiplex PCR reads, yielding one entry per CDR3 protein. The profile shows approximately 100,000 distinct CDR3 sequences, more than 55% of them singletons. Note on this clonotype: Its cognate antigen is unknown. A much larger clone differs by one base, so this may be a read error.

From germline, CDR1 is MGHRA and CDR2 YSYEKL. The CDR3 has 15 residues. Sequencing was performed on distant non-tumor lung tissue. The clonotype was recovered from a man aged 30 to 39 with non-small cell lung cancer. The chain employs TRBV4-1 and TRBJ2-7; D might be TRBD1 (6 bases). The CDR3 loop is CVSSPRPDSSYEQYF. Here the CDR3 DNA reads TGCGTCAGCAGCCCACGGCCGGACAGCTCCTACGAGCAGTACTTC.